The TCR beta chain under discussion was sequenced for a study of blood T cell repertoires in COVID-19. Study background: Sites in the United States, Italy and Spain provided acute and convalescent COVID-19 samples.

The V gene's germline CDR1 is MNHEY and CDR2 SVGAGI. The CDR3 runs 15 residues. Unmatched junction bases numbered 1, after V lost 0 bases and J lost 3 bases. Data came from immunoSEQ multiplex PCR; TCRdb stores just in-frame clones and leaves some out. The sample holds 350,000 or so clones, over 85% seen once. Sequences were obtained from peripheral blood. The gene calls are TRBV6-5 and TRBJ2-5; 10 bases align to TRBD2. This clonotype was obtained from a woman aged 55-69 years with COVID-19, enrolled during active disease. CDR3 bases: TGTGCCAGCAGTTACTCCGGACTAGCGGAAGAGACCCAGTACTTC. Its protein is CASSYSGLAEETQYF.